The source of this TCR beta chain is a study of response to subunit inactivated influenza vaccine. The CDR3 runs 17 residues. After removal of 0 bases from V and 5 bases from J, the junction contained 7 bases not matched to a gene. Per the germline V gene, CDR1 is LGHNA and CDR2 is YNFKEQ. This clonotype was counted ten times or more. TCRdb re-analysed the RT-PCR reads in MiXCR, keeping a single row per CDR3 protein. Found here are some 190,000 distinct CDR3 sequences, around an eighth of them singletons; the top ten hold about 25%. Sequences were derived from CD8+ T cells sorted from PBMCs, sampled roughly 5 days after vaccination. This chain connects TRBV4-2 to TRBJ2-5, with 12 positions matching TRBD2. The TCR originated in a man between 45 and 60 years old who received an inactivated influenza vaccine. In DNA form, the CDR3 reads TGTGCCAGCAGCCAAGAAGTGTCTAGCGGGGGGGTGGAGACCCAGTACTTC. This translates into CASSQEVSSGGVETQYF.